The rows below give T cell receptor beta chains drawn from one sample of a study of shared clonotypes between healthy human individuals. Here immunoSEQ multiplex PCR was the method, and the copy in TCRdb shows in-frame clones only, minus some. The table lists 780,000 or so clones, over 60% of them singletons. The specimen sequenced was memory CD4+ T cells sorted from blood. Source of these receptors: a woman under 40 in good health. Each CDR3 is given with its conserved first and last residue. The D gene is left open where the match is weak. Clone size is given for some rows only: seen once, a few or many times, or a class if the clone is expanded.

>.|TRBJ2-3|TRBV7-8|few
TGTGCCAGCAGCTTAGATAGCGGAAGCACAGATACGCAGTATTTT
CASSLDSGSTDTQYF
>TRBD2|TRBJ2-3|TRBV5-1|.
TGCGCCAGCTCCCAAAATAGCGGGCGCACAGATACGCAGTATTTT
CASSQNSGRTDTQYF
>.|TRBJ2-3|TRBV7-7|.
TGTGCCAGCAGCCGGAGCCGGCTGGATACGCAGTATTTT
CASSRSRLDTQYF
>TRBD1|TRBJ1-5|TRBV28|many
TGTGCCAGCAGTTTCCAAACAGGGGTTGGTCAGCCCCAGCATTTT
CASSFQTGVGQPQHF
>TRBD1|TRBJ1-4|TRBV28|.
TGTGCCACCCAGACCGGGACAGGGGGCGCGGTGAAACTGTTTTTT
CATQTGTGGAVKLFF
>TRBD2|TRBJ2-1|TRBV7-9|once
TGTGCCAGCAGCTTCAGACTAGCGGAGCAGTTCTTC
CASSFRLAEQFF
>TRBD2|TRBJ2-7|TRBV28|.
TGTGCCAGCAGTTTTGGGACTAGCGGGAGACTTAGGCTCTACGAGCAGTACTTC
CASSFGTSGRLRLYEQYF
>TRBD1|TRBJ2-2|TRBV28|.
TGTGCCAGCAGTTATAACCCATGGGGACAGGCGAACACCGGGGAGCTGTTTTTT
CASSYNPWGQANTGELFF
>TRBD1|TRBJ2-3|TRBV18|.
TGTGCCAGCTCACCAATGGGACAGGGCACAGATACGCAGTATTTT
CASSPMGQGTDTQYF
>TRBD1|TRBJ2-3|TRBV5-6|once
TGTGCCAGCAGCCAACGGACAGGGATTCTCACAGATACGCAGTATTTT
CASSQRTGILTDTQYF
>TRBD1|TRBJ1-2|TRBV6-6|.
TGTGCCACCAAAAACCGGGACAGATTCTATGGCTACACCTTC
CATKNRDRFYGYTF
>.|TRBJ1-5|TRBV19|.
TGTGCCAGTAGTCCGAGGGTCGAGACACAAACTAATCAGCCCCAGCATTTT
CASSPRVETQTNQPQHF
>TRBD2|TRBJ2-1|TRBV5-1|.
TGCGCCAGCAGCCCTAGCGGGAGGATCCAGTTCTTC
CASSPSGRIQFF
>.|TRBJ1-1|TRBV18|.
TGTGCCAGCTCACCAAGGGGGGCGGACACTGAAGCTTTCTTT
CASSPRGADTEAFF
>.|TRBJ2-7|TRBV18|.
TGTGCCAGCTCACTAGGGGAAACCTACGAGCAGTACTTC
CASSLGETYEQYF
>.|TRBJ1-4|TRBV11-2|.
TGTGCCACCCCCGTCGGGCCACCTGCAACTAATGAAAAACTGTTTTTT
CATPVGPPATNEKLFF
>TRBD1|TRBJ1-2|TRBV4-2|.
TGTGCCAGCAGGACCTCCGGACAGGGGACCCACCATCTCTATGGCTACACCTTC
CASRTSGQGTHHLYGYTF
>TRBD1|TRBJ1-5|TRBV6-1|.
TGTGCCAGCAGGGGGACAGGGGAGCATCAGCCCCAGCATTTT
CASRGTGEHQPQHF
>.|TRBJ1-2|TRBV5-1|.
TGCGCCAGCAGGGAGGACGCGGCCTATGGCTACACCTTC
CASREDAAYGYTF
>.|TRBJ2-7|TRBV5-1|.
TGCGCCAGCAGCTTCCTACCGGACAGTGCCTACGAGCAGTACTTC
CASSFLPDSAYEQYF
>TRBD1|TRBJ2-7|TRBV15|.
TGTGCCACCAGCAGAGATACCGCAGACAGGGGTTACGAGCAGTACTTC
CATSRDTADRGYEQYF
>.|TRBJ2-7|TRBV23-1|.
TGCGCCAGCAGTCAACGGTTACGGCGGATTCTACGAGGGCAGTACTTC
CASSQRLRRILRGQYF
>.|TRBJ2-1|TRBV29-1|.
TGCAGCGTTGAAGTCGGCCCCTACAATGAGCAGTTCTTC
CSVEVGPYNEQFF
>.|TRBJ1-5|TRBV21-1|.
TGTGCCAGCAGCAAAGTCGCGACAGGGGATTGGTGCCAGCCCCAGCATTTT
CASSKVATGDWCQPQHF
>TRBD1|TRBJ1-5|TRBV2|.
TGTGCCAGCAGCCATCGGGACAGGGAATTGCATCAGCCCCAGCATTTT
CASSHRDRELHQPQHF
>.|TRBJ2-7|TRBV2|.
TGTGCCAGCGGACAGTCCTACGAGCAGTACTTC
CASGQSYEQYF
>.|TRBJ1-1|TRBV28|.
TGTGCCAGCAGTTCTCAGGGGATCAACACTGAAGCTTTCTTT
CASSSQGINTEAFF
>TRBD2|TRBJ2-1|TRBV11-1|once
TGTGCCAGCAGCTGGACGACTAGCGGGAAGAACAATGAGCAGTTCTTC
CASSWTTSGKNNEQFF
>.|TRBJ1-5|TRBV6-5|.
TGTGCCAGCAGCCCCGATAATCAGCCCCAGCATTTT
CASSPDNQPQHF
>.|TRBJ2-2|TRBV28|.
TGTGCCAGCAACACCGCCGGGGAGCTGTTTTTT
CASNTAGELFF
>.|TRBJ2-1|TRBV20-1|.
TGCAGTGCTAGGTTCAATGAGCAGTTCTTC
CSARFNEQFF
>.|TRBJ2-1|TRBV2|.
TGTGCCAGCAACACCCGGACCGAGAACCCATATGCGTTCTTC
CASNTRTENPYAFF